This T cell receptor beta chain originates from a study of blood T cell repertoires in COVID-19 (TCRdb year 2020). About the full investigation: Collaborator samples came from the United States, Italy and Spain and covered acute and convalescent phases of COVID-19. The repertoires were released in a freely available public database intended as a resource for research on the immune response to SARS-CoV-2. HLA class I and class II types, where available, came from metadata supplied by the sample provider rather than from assay-based typing. Sample metadata almost always included a de-identified subject ID, COVID-19 status, age in years and sex. Samples were obtained from the ongoing ImmuneRACE study (first 160 participants) and from some 1,300 subjects provided by 6 global collaborators. The dataset comprised deeply sampled blood TCRbeta repertoires from subjects exposed to, actively infected with, or recovered from COVID-19. The material from the prospective study consisted of cDNA or gDNA derived from T cells, B-cell-depleted T cells, or PBMCs.

In the case of this clone: Its specific antigen is unknown. No clone much larger than this one lies a single base away; base qualities are absent.

On the study overall, not on this receptor specifically: The quantity of clinical and demographic metadata differed by source and by participant and was supplied without curation.

Inclusive of the bounding cysteine and phenylalanine, the CDR3 is 15 residues long. The read is trimmed to its CDR3 DNA, 45 bases read in frame from base 1. Trimming takes 1 base from V and 1 base from J, and the germline ends sit 10 bases apart. The germline V gene sets CDR1 to SGHRS and CDR2 to YFSETQ. TCRbeta CDR3 regions were amplified from genomic DNA using the immunoSEQ Assay, a bias-controlled multiplex PCR. The authors' analysis ran thus. The number of nucleated cells in each sample was estimated by amplification of reference gene primers within the assay. To quantify the absolute abundance of each unique TCRbeta CDR3 rearrangement, sequence reads were collapsed and filtered. For each sample, productive Simpson clonality was calculated by taking the square root of Simpson's diversity index across productive rearrangements. What TCRdb holds here is the immuneACCESS table cut down to in-frame rearrangements. Part of the clones is not present; checked against another copy, under half of the missing clones reflect an unresolved V gene, and the others are unexplained. The DNA gave D and trimming, while V, J and clone size come from that table. In this sample the table shows about 70,000 clones, about 89% of which occur a single time. Around 5% of the sample rests with the top ten.

The collaborating institutions used their own protocols to collect whole blood in K2EDTA tubes. For TCRbeta analysis, collaborators shipped samples in one of three forms: frozen whole blood, isolated PBMCs, or DNA extracted from either of those sample types. Specimen: peripheral blood. The sequence derives from a man in his fifties or sixties with active COVID-19. This sequence uses TRBV5-1 and TRBJ2-3; no D segment can be confidently identified. The DNA sequence reads TGCGCCAGCAGCTTGATTGCTACTGGCACAGATACGCAGTATTTT. It translates to CASSLIATGTDTQYF.